The 20 T cell receptor beta chains given below trace back to one sample, sequenced in a study of blood T cell repertoires in COVID-19. Only in-frame clones appear in the TCRdb table, and some are missing; sequencing was by immunoSEQ multiplex PCR. The sample lists about 170,000 clones, roughly 83% occurring once. Source material: peripheral blood. The receptors were gathered from a woman aged 55-69 years with acute or convalescent COVID-19.

This sequence joins TRBV9 and TRBJ2-1, with D maybe TRBD1 (5 bases). Trimming shortened V by 3 bases and J by 8 bases, and 15 bases separated the two germline ends. Germline CDR1 is SGDLS and CDR2 is YYNGEE. The CDR3 runs to 14 residues. This CDR3 is CASSGGLQVDEQFF. As DNA, the CDR3 is TGTGCCAGCAGCGGGGGCCTACAGGTTGATGAGCAGTTCTTC. The variable domain in full, completed from reference TRBV9 and TRBJ2-1, reads DSGVTQTPKHLITATGQRVTLRCSPRSGDLSVYWYQQSLDQGLQFLIQYYNGEERAKGNILERFSAQQFPDLHSELNLSSLELGDSALYFCASSGGLQVDEQFFGPGTRLTVL.

The rearrangement links TRBV4-2 to TRBJ1-1; 9 bases map to TRBD1. Trimming cost V 3 bases and J 1 base; bases outside gene matches: 3. The CDR3 is made up of 15 amino acids. Germline CDR1 is LGHNA and CDR2 is YNFKEQ. The CDR3 is CASSHGQGTNTEAFF. The CDR3 DNA reads as TGTGCCAGCAGCCACGGACAGGGGACGAACACTGAAGCTTTCTTT.

The V call is TRBV5-8, the J call TRBJ1-5; a weak D match, TRBD1 (5 bases). V was clipped by 4 bases and J by 4 bases, with 9 bases between them. Germline CDR1 SGHTS, CDR2 YDEGEE. The CDR3 length is 13 residues. The CDR3: CASSKDKNQPQHF. CDR3 nucleotides: TGTGCCAGCAGCAAGGACAAGAATCAGCCCCAGCATTTT.

This chain uses TRBV7-3 with TRBJ1-5, with D maybe TRBD1 (5 bases). Germline values: CDR1 SGHTA, CDR2 FQGTGA. This CDR3 has 17 amino acids. The V and J ends lost 6 bases and 0 bases respectively, with 18 bases between them. The DNA for the CDR3 is TGTGCCAGCAGACCCGACAGCCGAGATTTTAGCAATCAGCCCCAGCATTTT. This gives the protein CASRPDSRDFSNQPQHF.

This clone occurred a few times. The chain combines TRBV27 with TRBJ1-2; possible D gene TRBD1, 6 bases. The V gene's germline CDR1 is MNHEY and CDR2 SMNVEV (reference sequence). Trimming shortened V by 5 bases and J by 6 bases, and 13 bases separated the two germline ends. The CDR3 loop spans 13 amino acids. The CDR3 region is CASSTTGSDGYTF. CDR3 sequence (DNA): TGTGCCAGCAGTACAACAGGGAGCGATGGCTACACCTTC.

The rearrangement joins TRBV7-2 to TRBJ1-1, with D tentatively TRBD1 (6 bases). The CDR3 is 11 amino acids. Trimming took off 6 bases at V and 7 bases at J, with 9 bases between the two ends. CDR1 and CDR2 (germline): SGHTA, FQGNSA. The CDR3, as DNA: TGTGCCAGCAGTTGGACAGTTGAAGCTTTCTTT. It encodes CASSWTVEAFF. The full variable domain, rest sourced from reference TRBV7-2 and TRBJ1-1, is GAGVSQSPSNKVTEKGKDVELRCDPISGHTALYWYRQSLGQGLEFLIYFQGNSAPDKSGLPSDRFSAERTGGSVSTLTIQRTQQEDSAVYLCASSWTVEAFFGQGTRLTVV.

The V and J genes are TRBV6-2 or TRBV6-3 and TRBJ2-1; 9 positions agree with TRBD2. Germline CDR1 reads MNHEY; CDR2 reads SVGEGT. The CDR3 spans 13 residues. V lost 6 bases, J lost 12 bases, and 9 bases stayed unmatched. CDR3 sequence (DNA): TGTGCCAGCAGCCTAGCGGGGTTAAAACGGCAGTTCTTC. It is translated as CASSLAGLKRQFF.

This chain uses TRBV12-3 or TRBV12-4 with TRBJ2-1; TRBD1 is a possible D gene (6 bases). The CDR3 runs to 12 residues. The V gene lost 5 bases and the J gene lost 7 bases, with 9 bases spanning the gap. The CDR3 DNA is TGTGCCAGCAGTCACAGGGTTAATGAGCAGTTCTTC. It encodes CASSHRVNEQFF.

The rearrangement links TRBV9 to TRBJ1-6; tentatively, D is TRBD1 (6 bases). Germline V gene sequence: CDR1 SGDLS, CDR2 YYNGEE. The ends were cut back, 3 bases at V and 9 bases at J, with 13 bases in the middle. This CDR3 contains 14 residues. The CDR3 sequence: CASSATGAASPLHF. The CDR3 bases are TGTGCCAGCAGCGCGACAGGCGCGGCTTCACCCCTCCACTTT.

This sequence joins TRBV5-5 and TRBJ2-2; 9 nucleotides line up with TRBD1. CDR1 is SGHKS and CDR2 is YYEKEE in the germline V gene (reference sequence). Unmatched junction bases numbered 3, after V lost 4 bases and J lost 2 bases. This CDR3 is built from 15 residues. The CDR3 spells CASSRDRANTGELFF. DNA for the CDR3: TGTGCCAGCAGCAGGGACAGGGCCAACACCGGGGAGCTGTTTTTT.

V gene TRBV19 combines with J gene TRBJ1-3, with 7 bases aligning to TRBD1. V was clipped by 5 bases and J by 0 bases; unmatched bases: 10. Germline CDR1 LNHDA, CDR2 SQIVND (reference sequence). This CDR3 is built from 17 residues. CDR3: CASSRPGQRSSGNTIYF. For the CDR3, the DNA is TGTGCCAGTAGTCGCCCGGGACAGAGATCCTCTGGAAACACCATATATTTT.

This rearrangement joins TRBV4-3 to TRBJ1-6; a possible D gene is TRBD1 (6 bases). The V end was cut by 3 bases, the J end by 7 bases, with 13 bases between. CDR1 is LGHNA and CDR2 is YSLEER in the germline V gene. CDR3 length equals 15 residues. The CDR3 spells CASSQQRTANSPLHF. The CDR3 DNA reads TGCGCCAGCAGCCAGCAACGGACAGCAAATTCACCCCTCCACTTT.

The DNA for the CDR3 is TGTGCCATCAGAAAGACACAAATCCAAGAGACCCAGTACTTC. It yields the protein CAIRKTQIQETQYF. V is TRBV10-3 and J is TRBJ2-5; no clear D. Looked up from germline, CDR1 is ENHRY and CDR2 is SYGVKD. The CDR3 sequence is 14 residues long. Trimming pared 6 bases from V and 1 base from J, leaving 12 bases between.

V usage is TRBV6-5 and J usage is TRBJ1-4; 7 nucleotides match TRBD1. CDR3 length: 14 residues. With 6 bases clipped from V and 8 bases from J, the junction kept 9 bases outside the gene matches. The germline V gene encodes CDR1 MNHEY and CDR2 SVGAGI. CDR3 DNA sequence: TGTGCCAGCAGGAGAGGGGGCGTAAGCGAAAAACTGTTTTTT. Translated, it gives CASRRGGVSEKLFF.

The V and J genes are TRBV5-1 and TRBJ1-2, with a tentative D call TRBD1 (5 bases). Germline CDR1 SGHRS, CDR2 YFSETQ. Deletions cut 4 bases from V and 6 bases from J, with 16 bases between. The CDR3 sequence is 14 residues long. The CDR3 DNA reads TGCGCCAGCAGCCTAGTAGGGGAAAGAGATGGCTACACCTTC. This encodes CASSLVGERDGYTF. Based on the CDR3 plus reference TRBV5-1 and TRBJ1-2, the full variable domain is KAGVTQTPRYLIKTRGQQVTLSCSPISGHRSVSWYQQTPGQGLQFLFEYFSETQRNKGNFPGRFSGRQFSNSRSEMNVSTLELGDSALYLCASSLVGERDGYTFGSGTRLTVV.

The J gene is TRBJ2-7, the V gene TRBV19; weak D call: TRBD2 (5 bases). V was cut by 3 bases and J by 5 bases, with 11 bases left in between. Germline CDR1 LNHDA, CDR2 SQIVND (reference sequence). The length of the CDR3 is 13 residues. The CDR3: CASSIGVRDEQYF. The CDR3, as DNA: TGTGCCAGTAGTATCGGGGTTCGGGACGAGCAGTACTTC.

V and J are TRBV7-9 and TRBJ1-4, with TRBD1 matching 10 bases. J lost 7 bases, V lost 4 bases, and 3 bases had no gene match. The CDR3 sequence is 14 residues long. The germline gives CDR1 SEHNR, CDR2 FQNEAQ (reference sequence). The CDR3, as DNA: TGTGCCAGCAGCTCGGACAGGGGGAGTGAAAAACTGTTTTTT. Protein product: CASSSDRGSEKLFF.

The chain has TRBV7-3 and TRBJ2-1, with 10 bases that match TRBD2. This CDR3 is 15 amino acids long. Germline assignment: CDR1 SGHTA and CDR2 FQGTGA. V trimming: 5 bases; J trimming: 8 bases; junction bases outside the gene matches: 9. The CDR3 protein is CASSPQRGGKDEQFF. The CDR3 nucleotides are TGTGCCAGCAGCCCTCAGCGGGGGGGCAAGGATGAGCAGTTCTTC.

This clone was seen a single time. The rearrangement joins TRBV7-9 to TRBJ1-1; possibly TRBD1 for D (6 bases). The CDR3 has 14 residues. Per germline, CDR1 SEHNR and CDR2 FQNEAQ (reference sequence). Trimming took 4 bases from V and 8 from J, leaving 17 bases between them. DNA for the CDR3: TGTGCCAGCAGCTCGCGTCGTGGACAGACCGAAGCTTTCTTT. Residues: CASSSRRGQTEAFF. Full variable domain (missing parts from reference TRBV7-9 and TRBJ1-1): DTGVSQNPRHKITKRGQNVTFRCDPISEHNRLYWYRQTLGQGPEFLTYFQNEAQLEKSRLLSDRFSAERPKGSFSTLEIQRTEQGDSAMYLCASSSRRGQTEAFFGQGTRLTVV.

The rearrangement joins TRBV28 to TRBJ1-2, with 9 positions matching TRBD1. Germline lookup yields CDR1 MDHEN and CDR2 SYDVKM. This CDR3 region has 15 residues. The V and J ends lost 6 bases and 1 base, in that order; junction bases with no gene match: 6. Here the CDR3 DNA reads TGTGCCAGCAGAATGGACAGGGGCATTAACTATGGCTACACCTTC. Its protein is CASRMDRGINYGYTF.